This T cell receptor (beta chain) was sequenced during a study of control samples from healthy donors and cancer patients. The protocol was immunoSEQ multiplex PCR, while the TCRdb copy is restricted to in-frame clones and leaves out a portion. The repertoire includes over 100,000 clones, 92% of them detected once, and roughly 2.1% sits in the top ten. Germline V gene lookup returns CDR1 MNHEY and CDR2 SVGAGI. This CDR3 region has 13 residues. V lost 6 bases to trimming and J lost 3 bases; unmatched junction nucleotides: 2. The V and J genes are TRBV6-5 and TRBJ1-3; 7 bases are shared with TRBD1. This TCR was recovered from a woman aged 45 to 65 in good health. The sequencing input was blood. CDR3 sequence reads: CASRRGLGNTIYF. The DNA of the CDR3 is TGTGCCAGCAGGAGGGGGCTTGGAAACACCATATATTTT.